Listed below are T cell receptor beta chains from one sample, sequenced in a study of T cell repertoires in cytomegalovirus infection. No antigens are known for them. Via MiXCR, TCRdb re-called the reads, giving one row per CDR3 protein. Counted here are hundreds of thousands of distinct CDR3 sequences, around 32% occurring once; the ten biggest clones make up around a sixth. The sample consisted of cultured PBMCs, taken from culture after CMV antigen stimulation. Every receptor here comes from a human donor in good health (CMV status not recorded). Some clones in this sample may be carry-over from other donors' samples. Both conserved end residues are part of each CDR3. The D gene is left open where the match is weak. Size values are once, few and many counts, or a class for expanded clones, and some rows have none.

size	V	D	J	CDR3	DNA
NA	TRBV2	NA	TRBJ2-5	CATQTETKETQYF	TGTGCCACACAGACAGAGACAAAAGAGACCCAGTACTTC
many	TRBV10-3	TRBD2	TRBJ2-1	CAISELAGGNNEQFF	TGTGCCATCAGTGAACTAGCGGGGGGAAACAATGAGCAGTTCTTC
NA	TRBV7-2	TRBD2	TRBJ2-7	CASSLAGGGAGFEQYF	TGTGCCAGCAGCTTAGCGGGCGGGGGGGCGGGCTTCGAGCAGTACTTC
few	TRBV6-6	NA	TRBJ2-3	CASSYGPGPGDTQYF	TGTGCCAGCAGTTACGGTCCGGGACCTGGCGATACGCAGTATTTT
many	TRBV7-2	TRBD2	TRBJ2-1	CASSFGLAASNEQFF	TGTGCCAGCAGCTTTGGACTAGCTGCTAGCAATGAGCAGTTCTTC
NA	TRBV5-3	NA	TRBJ2-1	CAGSFDPSGGEQFF	TGTGCCGGCAGCTTCGACCCCTCCGGGGGTGAGCAGTTCTTC
many	TRBV7-2	TRBD1	TRBJ2-5	CASSPTRGFWTGAIQETQYF	TGTGCCAGCAGCCCCACGAGGGGGTTTTGGACAGGGGCAATCCAAGAGACCCAGTACTTC
NA	TRBV12-3/TRBV12-4	NA	TRBJ2-1	CASSSGSGYNEQFF	TGTGCCAGCAGTTCAGGGTCAGGGTACAATGAGCAGTTCTTC
NA	TRBV19	NA	TRBJ2-5	CASSNRATKETQYF	TGTGCCAGTAGTAACAGGGCCACCAAAGAGACCCAGTACTTC
many	TRBV7-2	NA	TRBJ1-2	CASSLAGGPANYGYTF	TGTGCCAGCAGCTTAGCGGGAGGGCCTGCTAACTATGGCTACACCTTC
NA	TRBV5-1	TRBD1	TRBJ2-5	CASSLEGGIEETQYF	TGCGCCAGCAGCTTGGAAGGGGGCATAGAAGAGACCCAGTACTTC
NA	TRBV4-2	NA	TRBJ2-1	CASSQELTYNEQFF	TGTGCCAGCAGCCAAGAATTAACTTACAATGAGCAGTTCTTC
NA	TRBV20-1	TRBD2	TRBJ2-7	CSARPLAGNPTYEQYF	TGCAGTGCTAGACCATTAGCGGGGAATCCGACCTACGAGCAGTACTTC
many	TRBV7-2	NA	TRBJ2-5	CASSLDGSETQYF	TGTGCCAGCAGCTTAGACGGGAGTGAGACCCAGTACTTC
NA	TRBV25-1	NA	TRBJ1-1	CASSEWGSILAEAFF	TGTGCCAGCAGTGAATGGGGCAGCATATTGGCTGAAGCTTTCTTT
few	TRBV29-1	NA	TRBJ1-1	CSVDVGYTEAFF	TGCAGCGTTGATGTAGGATACACTGAAGCTTTCTTT
NA	TRBV19	NA	TRBJ2-7	CASRVMGLTTYEQYF	TGTGCCAGTAGGGTCATGGGATTGACAACCTACGAGCAGTACTTC
many	TRBV7-2	TRBD2	TRBJ2-7	CASSFASGGKSSYEQYF	TGTGCCAGCAGCTTCGCCTCGGGGGGGAAAAGCTCCTACGAGCAGTACTTC
NA	TRBV10-3	NA	TRBJ2-3	CAVGEVRTDTQYF	TGTGCCGTAGGCGAGGTTCGCACAGATACGCAGTATTTT
few	TRBV19	NA	TRBJ1-1	CASTTVGGEAFF	TGTGCCAGTACTACCGTTGGGGGTGAAGCTTTCTTT
NA	TRBV7-9	TRBD2	TRBJ2-5	CASSLVEGLAGSHVRKETQYF	TGTGCCAGCAGCTTAGTTGAGGGGCTAGCGGGTTCGCATGTGAGGAAAGAGACCCAGTACTTC
NA	TRBV7-2	TRBD2	TRBJ2-2	CASSQTSGYTGELFF	TGTGCCAGCAGCCAGACTAGCGGGTATACCGGGGAGCTGTTTTTT
few	TRBV7-9	TRBD1	TRBJ2-1	CASSVPGQGAYNEQFF	TGTGCCAGCAGCGTTCCGGGACAGGGGGCCTACAATGAGCAGTTCTTC
NA	TRBV7-6	NA	TRBJ1-4	CASSLEYDLELFF	TGTGCCAGCAGCTTAGAGTACGACTTAGAACTGTTTTTT
NA	TRBV19	NA	TRBJ1-2	CAPDSARKINYGYTF	TGTGCTCCGGATTCCGCCCGGAAGATTAACTATGGCTACACCTTC
few	TRBV7-2	NA	TRBJ2-5	CASSLQGGARETQYF	TGTGCCAGCAGCCTACAGGGTGGGGCTCGAGAGACCCAGTACTTC
NA	TRBV25-1	TRBD1	TRBJ1-1	CASRDREVGTEAFF	TGTGCCAGCCGAGACAGGGAGGTAGGCACTGAAGCTTTCTTT
NA	TRBV6-1	NA	TRBJ1-4	CASSPGGEEKLFF	TGTGCCAGCAGTCCCGGGGGGGAAGAAAAACTGTTTTTT
few	TRBV11-1	NA	TRBJ2-7	CASSFTVHEQYF	TGTGCCAGCAGCTTTACAGTTCACGAGCAGTACTTC
NA	TRBV6-6	NA	TRBJ1-5	CASSYSQPYEGSDNQPQHF	TGTGCCAGCAGTTACTCGCAACCTTATGAGGGTTCGGACAATCAGCCCCAGCATTTT
NA	TRBV20-1	NA	TRBJ2-7	CSAKLPWGSLGYEQYF	TGCAGTGCTAAGTTACCCTGGGGTTCGCTGGGGTACGAGCAGTACTTC
NA	TRBV7-9	TRBD2	TRBJ2-3	CASSLMGGSDTQYF	TGTGCCAGCAGCTTAATGGGAGGGAGTGATACGCAGTATTTT
many	TRBV7-9	NA	TRBJ2-5	CASSSRETQYF	TGTGCCAGCAGCTCCAGAGAGACCCAGTACTTC
NA	TRBV5-1	NA	TRBJ2-7	CASSFLDGYSYEQYF	TGCGCCAGCAGCTTCCTGGACGGATATTCCTACGAGCAGTACTTC
few	TRBV4-1	TRBD2	TRBJ2-1	CASSLGLAGAHEQFF	TGCGCCAGCAGCCTGGGACTAGCGGGAGCCCATGAGCAGTTCTTC
NA	TRBV2	TRBD1	TRBJ1-1	CASSEAPGTGRKGGGFSVEAFF	TGTGCCAGCAGTGAAGCTCCCGGGACAGGGAGAAAAGGGGGGGGCTTTTCCGTTGAAGCTTTCTTT
NA	TRBV27	NA	TRBJ2-7	CASSSAWDQDYEQYF	TGTGCCAGCAGTTCGGCCTGGGACCAAGACTACGAGCAGTACTTC
NA	TRBV19	NA	TRBJ2-1	CASSSRIYNEQFF	TGTGCCAGTAGTTCTCGGATTTACAATGAGCAGTTCTTC